This T cell receptor beta chain was documented in a study of technical replicates of blood from a few donors. This clone was picked up one time. Libraries were prepared by immunoSEQ multiplex PCR; TCRdb keeps only in-frame clonotypes and omits some of them. The table lists tens of thousands of clones, more than 90% of them singletons, with about 4.7% in the top ten. V shed 6 bases and J shed 0 bases, with 9 bases lying between them. The CDR3 length is 14 residues. Germline V gene lookup returns CDR1 SEHNR and CDR2 FQNEAQ (reference sequence). Sequenced: PBMCs. V and J are TRBV7-9 and TRBJ2-1; D unclear. The TCR comes from a human donor in good health. Some clones in this sample may be carry-over from other donors' samples. The DNA of the CDR3 is TGTGCCAGCAGGCATAAGAGCTCCTACAATGAGCAGTTCTTC. Its translation: CASRHKSSYNEQFF.